These 16 T cell receptor beta chains originate from one sample sequenced in a study of vaccination effects on CD4 cells after COVID-19. ViraFEST expansion of antigen-specific CD4+ T cells with viral peptide pools preceded sequencing. The culture ran for 10 days before CD4+ T cells were isolated. Among the vaccine recipients, none had a prior SARS-CoV-2 infection, and nucleocapsid antibodies were negative. Clones were sequenced by immunoSEQ multiplex PCR, and TCRdb holds only the in-frame ones, with some missing. This sample has tens of thousands of clones, with around 74% found just once. Their recognized antigens are unknown. The sample here was CD4+ T cells from PBMCs cultured with HCoV-NL63 spike peptides, taken before COVID-19 vaccination. The receptor source for this set is a human donor who received a COVID-19 vaccine.

The CDR3 DNA reads as TGTGCCAGCAGTCCCCGGGGGACTAGCGGTTTTTTTATAAGCTCCTACAATGAGCAGTTCTTC. Amino acid sequence: CASSPRGTSGFFISSYNEQFF. The chain couples TRBV7-8 to TRBJ2-1; 11 positions match TRBD2. The V and J ends lost 6 bases and 0 bases, in that order; junction bases with no gene match: 19. CDR1 and CDR2 from the germline V gene are SGHVS and FQNEAQ. This CDR3 is built from 21 residues.

The chain couples TRBV7-3 to TRBJ2-1, with 7 bases that match TRBD1. V gave up 5 bases and J gave up 6 bases; unmatched junction bases: 10. CDR1 is SGHTA and CDR2 is FQGTGA in the germline V gene. This CDR3 has 15 residues. CDR3 bases: TGTGCCAGCAGCCCCATCGGGACAGTCGGCAATGAGCAGTTCTTC. This translates into CASSPIGTVGNEQFF.

The chain combines TRBV12-3 or TRBV12-4 with TRBJ1-2, with D possibly TRBD1 on 6 matching bases. This CDR3 has 13 residues. V was shortened by 7 bases and J by 6 bases, with 15 bases between the two germline ends. The CDR3 DNA follows: TGTGCCAGCATATATTCAGGGGAGGATGGCTACACCTTC. It encodes CASIYSGEDGYTF.

This chain links TRBV5-6 with TRBJ1-2, with unresolved D. The V and J ends lost 0 bases and 7 bases respectively, with 13 bases between them. The germline CDR1 and CDR2 sequences are SGHDT and YYEEEE. There are 14 residues in the CDR3. The CDR3 reads CASSLAPPKSGYTF. The CDR3 DNA reads as TGTGCCAGCAGCTTGGCGCCCCCGAAGAGTGGCTACACCTTC.

The chain's CDR3 is CASSVGGAGQPQHF. The CDR3 DNA is TGTGCCAGCAGCGTAGGGGGGGCTGGTCAGCCCCAGCATTTT. The chain joins TRBV9 to TRBJ1-5; maybe TRBD1 (6 bases). V shed 0 bases and J shed 6 bases, with 10 bases lying between them. Germline V gene lookup returns CDR1 SGDLS and CDR2 YYNGEE. The CDR3 is 14 amino acids.

This chain connects TRBV2 to TRBJ2-1; 8 nucleotides align to TRBD2. Germline V gene lookup returns CDR1 SNHLY and CDR2 FYNNEI. This CDR3 has 15 amino acids. V lost 2 bases, J lost 4 bases, and 4 bases stayed unmatched. The CDR3 DNA reads as TGTGCCAGCAGTGAATCGGGGGGGGCTTACAATGAGCAGTTCTTC. This sequence encodes CASSESGGAYNEQFF.

This clone was observed a single time. The rearrangement joins TRBV5-1 to TRBJ1-1, with 10 bases matching TRBD1. This CDR3 has 12 residues. Germline CDR1 and CDR2: SGHRS and YFSETQ. V gave up 3 bases and J gave up 9 bases; unmatched junction bases: 2. CDR3 amino acids: CASSSDRGQAFF. CDR3 sequence (DNA): TGCGCCAGCAGCTCAGACAGGGGGCAAGCTTTCTTT. Full variable domain (remainder filled in from reference TRBV5-1 and TRBJ1-1): KAGVTQTPRYLIKTRGQQVTLSCSPISGHRSVSWYQQTPGQGLQFLFEYFSETQRNKGNFPGRFSGRQFSNSRSEMNVSTLELGDSALYLCASSSDRGQAFFGQGTRLTVV.

This clone was seen a few times. This chain joins TRBV25-1 and TRBJ1-6; TRBD1 matches at 8 bases. CDR3 length: 14 amino acids. Germline V lookup: CDR1 MGHDK, CDR2 SYGVNS. After removal of 7 bases from V and 5 bases from J, the junction contained 4 bases not matched to a gene. The CDR3 reads CASTKGQDNSPLHF. CDR3 bases: TGTGCCAGCACTAAGGGACAGGATAATTCACCCCTCCACTTT.

The rearrangement uses TRBV29-1 and TRBJ1-1; D is uncertain. CDR1 SQVTM and CDR2 ANQGSEA come from the germline V gene. CDR3 length equals 13 residues. V was clipped by 7 bases and J by 2 bases, with 14 bases between them. CDR3 bases: TGCAGCGCCTCTCGAGGAGCTAACACTGAAGCTTTCTTT. It encodes CSASRGANTEAFF.

CDR3 region: CASTLHGQLSTDTQYF. As DNA, the CDR3 is TGTGCCAGCACCCTCCACGGACAGTTAAGCACAGATACGCAGTATTTT. The gene calls are TRBV7-2 and TRBJ2-3, with D perhaps TRBD1 (6 bases). The CDR3 loop spans 16 amino acids. Trimming cost V 7 bases and J 0 bases, with 17 bases left between them. Germline-derived CDR1 and CDR2 are SGHTA and FQGNSA.

The chain recombines TRBV6-2 or TRBV6-3 with TRBJ1-5; 10 bases line up with TRBD1. V lost 3 bases to trimming and J lost 5 bases; unmatched junction nucleotides: 10. The germline CDR1 and CDR2 sequences are MNHEY and SVGEGT. This CDR3 contains 17 residues. CDR3 region: CASSYGSGQGFDQPQHF. The CDR3 DNA reads as TGTGCCAGCAGTTATGGGTCGGGACAGGGGTTCGATCAGCCCCAGCATTTT.

This chain connects TRBV11-1 to TRBJ2-1; possible D gene TRBD2, 7 bases. V dropped 5 bases and J dropped 6 bases, with 20 bases sitting between them. CDR3 length equals 16 residues. Germline loops: CDR1 SGHAT, CDR2 FQDESV (reference sequence). CDR3 DNA: TGTGCCAGCAGCCTAGTATACGAAAGGGGGGGCAATGAGCAGTTCTTC. Translation: CASSLVYERGGNEQFF.

This clone turned up a few times. The J gene is TRBJ1-2, the V gene TRBV7-2, with TRBD1 matching 7 bases. CDR3 length: 13 residues. CDR1 SGHTA and CDR2 FQGNSA come from the germline V gene. V dropped 2 bases and J dropped 3; count of bases not matched to a gene: 0. This CDR3 reads CASSLQGDYGYTF. CDR3 in DNA: TGTGCCAGCAGCTTACAGGGGGACTATGGCTACACCTTC.

The chain combines TRBV6-1 with TRBJ2-7; D gene unclear. Germline-derived CDR1 and CDR2 are MNHNS and SASEGT. V was pared by 1 base and J by 0 bases, with 10 bases between. The CDR3 covers 15 residues. The CDR3 is CASSEGGALSYEQYF. The CDR3 DNA reads as TGTGCCAGCAGTGAAGGCGGTGCCCTCTCCTACGAGCAGTACTTC.

This clone was observed a handful of times. The chain carries TRBV4-2 and TRBJ2-7; TRBD2 matches at 11 bases. V was pared by 0 bases and J by 4 bases, with 5 bases of the junction left unmatched. The CDR3 contains 16 residues. Germline lookup yields CDR1 LGHNA and CDR2 YNFKEQ. The CDR3 DNA sequence: TGTGCCAGCAGCCAAGATTCTAGCGGGGGGCGGTACGAGCAGTACTTC. The encoded protein is CASSQDSSGGRYEQYF.

The rearrangement joins TRBV10-3 to TRBJ1-6; 8 bases line up with TRBD1. The germline V gene encodes CDR1 ENHRY and CDR2 SYGVKD. The CDR3 totals 15 residues. V dropped 6 bases and J dropped 1; count of bases not matched to a gene: 2. The DNA of the CDR3 is TGTGCCATCAGGCAGGGGGCTTCCTATAATTCACCCCTCCACTTT. Its translation: CAIRQGASYNSPLHF.